The clone carrying this TCR beta chain has ten or more counts. Its specificity is not known. As the method for making TCR beta libraries, quantitative 5'-RACE with molecular barcodes was used. TCRdb redid the calling of the 5' RACE reads with MiXCR, one entry per CDR3 protein. The sample records over 100,000 distinct CDR3 sequences, about 10% being singletons. Germline CDR1 and CDR2: SQVTM and ANQGSEA. The V segment lost 6 bases and the J segment 7 bases; nucleotides outside the gene matches: 12. The CDR3 loop spans 14 amino acids. The sample is drawn from a study of CD8 T cells in ankylosing spondylitis. General observations from the study: Disease-linked clones displayed a CD8+ phenotype and appeared relatively rarely in peripheral blood. What appeared characteristic of ankylosing spondylitis blood was a TCR beta motif of eight highly homologous variants. Reportedly, disease-linked clones are significantly enriched in ankylosing spondylitis patients' matched synovial fluid.

This receptor was taken from a female donor with ankylosing spondylitis or in good health (not recorded which). The sample comprised blood, either unsorted or a sorted T cell fraction (not recorded which). V is TRBV29-1 and J is TRBJ2-5; 9 bases map to TRBD2. DNA of the CDR3: TGCAGCGTCGTCGGTAGCGGGAGCTTCGGGACCCAGTACTTC. Its protein is CSVVGSGSFGTQYF.